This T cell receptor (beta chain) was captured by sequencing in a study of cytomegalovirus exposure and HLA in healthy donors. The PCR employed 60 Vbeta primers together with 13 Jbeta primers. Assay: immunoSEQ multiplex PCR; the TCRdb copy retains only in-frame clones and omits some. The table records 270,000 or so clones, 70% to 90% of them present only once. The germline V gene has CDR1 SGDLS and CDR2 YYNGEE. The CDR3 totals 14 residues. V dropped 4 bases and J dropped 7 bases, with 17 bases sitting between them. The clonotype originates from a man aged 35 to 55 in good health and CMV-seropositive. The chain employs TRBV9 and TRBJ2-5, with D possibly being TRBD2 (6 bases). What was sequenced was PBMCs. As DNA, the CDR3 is TGTGCCAGCAGCCTGAACCAAATGGAGGGGACCCAGTACTTC. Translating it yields CASSLNQMEGTQYF.